The clone carrying this T cell receptor (beta chain) was counted between two and nine times. Antigen: not known. As it was prepared, the TCRbeta library received unique molecular identifiers. Each CDR3 protein is one row after TCRdb ran MiXCR on the PCR reads. The sample holds about 240,000 distinct CDR3 sequences; about a quarter are singletons and the top ten take about 2.8%. These data originate in a study of T-cell reconstitution after alpha-beta-depleted transplantation in children. General study points: About two months after transplant, alpha-beta T cells reportedly came from several hundred expanded graft clones. Most T-cell counts and diversity one year after the transplant came from T cells that were newly produced. From surviving recipient T cells and thymic progenitors came the high day-60 TCRbeta diversity observed in some patients.

CDR1 and CDR2 (germline): MDHEN, SYDVKM. The ends were cut back, 3 bases at V and 6 bases at J, with 9 bases in the middle. CDR3 length: 13 amino acids. The sample in question was PBMCs, obtained before TCRalphabeta/CD19-depleted stem cell transplant. The J gene is TRBJ1-5, the V gene TRBV28; no firm D call. This TCR was sampled from a girl aged 2 to 9 with Fanconi anemia, due to receive a stem cell transplant. CDR3 bases: TGTGCCAGCAGTTTTGCAGGATTTCAGCCCCAGCATTTT. Amino acids: CASSFAGFQPQHF.